A selection of T cell receptor beta chains follows, all from one sample in a study of cytomegalovirus exposure and HLA in healthy donors. Profiling relied on immunoSEQ multiplex PCR, and the TCRdb table lists in-frame clones only, not all of them. The sample has 100,000 to 150,000 clones, around 72% seen once. The sample comprised PBMCs. These receptors were taken from a woman under 30 in good health and CMV-seronegative. CDR3s include the opening cysteine and the closing phenylalanine or tryptophan. The order of the fields is V gene, clone size, J gene, D gene, CDR3 protein, CDR3 DNA. The D gene is left open where the match is weak. Rows give clone size only sometimes, using once, few, many, or a class for an expanded clone.

>TRBV29-1|-|TRBJ2-5|-
CSVEVSLEGGAQYF
TGCAGCGTTGAGGTGTCGCTAGAGGGGGGGGCCCAGTACTTC
>TRBV5-1|few|TRBJ1-5|TRBD1
CASSPGTGDQPQHF
TGCGCCAGCAGCCCCGGGACAGGGGATCAGCCCCAGCATTTT
>TRBV13|-|TRBJ2-1|TRBD1
CASSYRQGGDEQFF
TGTGCCAGCAGCTATAGACAGGGGGGCGATGAGCAGTTCTTC
>TRBV6-5|-|TRBJ1-2|-
CASSLAGKHGYTF
TGTGCCAGCAGTTTAGCAGGGAAACATGGCTACACCTTC
>TRBV4-1|-|TRBJ1-2|TRBD1
CASSQWGQTLYGYTF
TGCGCCAGCAGCCAGTGGGGACAGACTCTCTATGGCTACACCTTC
>TRBV7-9|-|TRBJ2-3|TRBD1
CASSLRGQASDF
TGTGCCAGCAGCTTGAGGGGACAGGCATCTGATTTT
>TRBV30|-|TRBJ2-1|-
CAWSRVSGFSEQFF
TGTGCCTGGAGCCGCGTCTCGGGGTTCTCTGAGCAGTTCTTC
>TRBV19|few|TRBJ2-2|TRBD2
CASRPGLAGVSGELFF
TGTGCCAGTAGACCGGGACTAGCGGGAGTTAGCGGGGAGCTGTTTTTT
>TRBV5-4|-|TRBJ1-2|-
CASRLRGTSDYGTF
TGTGCCAGCAGGTTACGCGGGACCTCTGATTATGGCACCTTC
>TRBV11-2|-|TRBJ1-1|-
CASSLAGLNTEAFF
TGTGCCAGCAGCTTAGCGGGTCTGAACACTGAAGCTTTCTTT
>TRBV6-6|-|TRBJ2-7|TRBD2
CSTSGNRVQEQYF
TGCAGCACTAGCGGCAACCGAGTACAGGAGCAGTACTTC
>TRBV5-1|-|TRBJ2-5|TRBD2
CASSPTSGQETQYF
TGCGCCAGCAGCCCGACTAGCGGTCAAGAGACCCAGTACTTC
>TRBV5-4|-|TRBJ2-1|TRBD1
CASSPGGQGAGEQFF
TGTGCCAGCAGCCCGGGGGGACAGGGGGCAGGTGAGCAGTTCTTC
>TRBV7-2|-|TRBJ2-1|TRBD2
CASSRASGSGPEQFF
TGTGCCAGCAGTAGGGCTAGCGGGAGTGGCCCTGAGCAGTTCTTC
>TRBV7-8|-|TRBJ2-5|-
CASSSSEGGTGETQYF
TGTGCCAGCAGCTCCTCCGAGGGGGGGACCGGAGAGACCCAGTACTTC
>TRBV7-8|-|TRBJ2-5|TRBD2
CASSRTSGSLETQYF
TGTGCCAGCAGCCGGACTAGCGGGAGCCTAGAGACCCAGTACTTC
>TRBV9|-|TRBJ1-3|-
CASGDRSSGNTIYF
TGTGCCAGTGGAGATCGGAGCTCTGGAAACACCATATATTTT
>TRBV6-1|-|TRBJ1-1|-
CASSESWFGLFF
TGTGCCAGCAGTGAGTCCTGGTTTGGGCTTTTCTTT
>TRBV7-2|-|TRBJ2-7|-
CASTPGGTLYEQYF
TGTGCCAGCACCCCCGGCGGGACGCTCTACGAGCAGTACTTC
>TRBV5-1|-|TRBJ1-2|-
CASSSSANYGYTF
TGCGCCAGCAGCTCCTCAGCTAACTATGGCTACACCTTC
>TRBV19|-|TRBJ2-7|TRBD1
CASSNRGPNEQYF
TGTGCCAGTAGTAACAGGGGGCCCAACGAGCAGTACTTC
>TRBV4-1|-|TRBJ1-1|-
CASSQVQQIMNTEAFF
TGCGCCAGCAGCCAAGTTCAACAGATCATGAACACTGAAGCTTTCTTT
>TRBV2|-|TRBJ2-7|TRBD1
CASSGGTGGYEQYF
TGTGCCAGCAGTGGTGGGACAGGGGGGTACGAGCAGTACTTC
>TRBV7-9|-|TRBJ1-2|TRBD1
CATPTGVPSASGGYTF
TGTGCCACCCCGACAGGGGTGCCTAGCGCGTCGGGTGGCTACACCTTC
>TRBV29-1|few|TRBJ1-1|TRBD1
CSLAPTGQGKAFF
TGCAGCTTAGCTCCTACGGGACAGGGGAAAGCTTTCTTT
>TRBV2|-|TRBJ2-1|-
CASSEGHRSYNEQFF
TGTGCCAGCAGTGAGGGACATCGCTCCTACAATGAGCAGTTCTTC
>TRBV6-5|-|TRBJ2-1|-
CASSYGPSYNEQFF
TGTGCCAGCAGTTACGGGCCCTCCTACAATGAGCAGTTCTTC
>TRBV30|-|TRBJ1-5|-
CAWRAPNQPQHF
TGTGCCTGGAGGGCCCCCAATCAGCCCCAGCATTTT
>TRBV5-1|-|TRBJ1-2|-
CASRRRLTGTDGYTF
TGCGCCAGCAGACGGCGCTTAACGGGTACCGATGGCTACACCTTC
>TRBV11-2|few|TRBJ1-1|TRBD1
CASSWSRDRGLAFF
TGTGCCAGCAGCTGGAGTCGGGACAGGGGTTTAGCTTTCTTT
>TRBV19|-|TRBJ2-1|TRBD2
CASSAERGSSYNEQFF
TGTGCCAGTAGTGCGGAGCGGGGGAGCTCCTACAATGAGCAGTTCTTC
>TRBV2|-|TRBJ1-2|-
CASTGTYYGYTF
TGTGCCAGCACCGGGACTTACTATGGCTACACCTTC
>TRBV19|-|TRBJ2-7|-
CASSTLAEDYEQYF
TGTGCCAGTAGTACCCTAGCCGAGGACTACGAGCAGTACTTC
>TRBV7-2|-|TRBJ2-1|-
CASSLRAAGISYNEQFF
TGTGCCAGCAGCTTACGCGCGGCGGGAATCTCCTACAATGAGCAGTTCTTC
>TRBV5-4|-|TRBJ2-5|TRBD2
CASSSSYASGNLETQYF
TGTGCCAGCAGCTCCTCGTATGCTAGCGGGAATCTCGAGACCCAGTACTTC
>TRBV7-9|-|TRBJ2-1|TRBD2
CASSASGSKDEQFF
TGTGCCAGCAGCGCTAGCGGGAGTAAGGATGAGCAGTTCTTC
>TRBV7-9|-|TRBJ2-7|-
CASSSTVAYEQYF
TGTGCCAGCAGCTCTACCGTAGCCTACGAGCAGTACTTC
>TRBV25-1|-|TRBJ1-1|TRBD1
CASINTGTGDTEAFF
TGTGCCAGCATCAACACCGGGACAGGGGACACTGAAGCTTTCTTT
>TRBV4-1|-|TRBJ2-7|-
CASSPVAESSYEQYF
TGCGCCAGCAGCCCAGTAGCGGAGAGCTCCTACGAGCAGTACTTC
>TRBV7-2|-|TRBJ2-3|TRBD1
CASSPRQGRTDTQYF
TGTGCCAGCAGCCCCAGACAGGGGCGCACAGATACGCAGTATTTT
>TRBV4-2|-|TRBJ1-1|-
CASSQYQGNPEAFF
TGTGCCAGCAGCCAGTACCAGGGGAACCCTGAAGCTTTCTTT
>TRBV6-1|-|TRBJ2-3|-
CASRALSTDTQYF
TGTGCCAGCAGGGCCCTTAGCACAGATACGCAGTATTTT
>TRBV7-9|once|TRBJ1-3|-
CAGSPGNTIYF
TGTGCGGGGAGCCCTGGAAACACCATATATTTT
>TRBV27|-|TRBJ1-4|-
CASSLYRYEKLFF
TGTGCCAGCAGTTTATACAGATATGAAAAACTGTTTTTT
>TRBV5-1|-|TRBJ1-5|TRBD1
CASSLVAGGDQPQHF
TGCGCCAGCAGCTTGGTTGCAGGGGGCGATCAGCCCCAGCATTTT
>TRBV9|few|TRBJ1-3|-
CASSDRADPGTTIYF
TGTGCCAGCAGCGACAGGGCAGACCCCGGGACCACCATATATTTT
>TRBV5-4|-|TRBJ2-7|-
CASSISGYEQYF
TGTGCCAGCAGTATCAGCGGCTACGAGCAGTACTTC
>TRBV5-1|-|TRBJ2-5|-
CASSFAAASGQYQETQYF
TGCGCCAGCAGCTTCGCGGCGGCTAGCGGACAGTACCAAGAGACCCAGTACTTC
>TRBV4-1|-|TRBJ2-1|-
CASSLYEAGEQFF
TGCGCCAGCAGCCTCTATGAGGCAGGGGAGCAGTTCTTC
>TRBV19|-|TRBJ2-5|TRBD1
CASSSWTGRVWETQYF
TGTGCCAGTAGTAGCTGGACAGGGAGAGTGTGGGAGACCCAGTACTTC
>TRBV7-8|-|TRBJ1-2|-
CASSPLGGANYGYTF
TGTGCCAGCAGCCCACTTGGAGGGGCGAACTATGGCTACACCTTC
>TRBV4-1|-|TRBJ1-2|-
CASSQAGVWGYGYTF
TGCGCCAGCAGCCAAGCGGGGGTTTGGGGCTATGGCTACACCTTC